The clone carrying this T cell receptor beta chain has only a few counts. Its antigen remains unknown. RNA transcripts gave rise to amplified TCR beta CDR3 regions. Primed by the HTBI set, a first-round RT-PCR was run on the TCR CDR3. MiXCR, run by TCRdb on the multiplex PCR reads, gives a single entry per CDR3 protein. The sample carries around 340,000 distinct CDR3 sequences, over 15% recorded once. The source of the sample is a study of T cells in Graves' hyperthyroidism and ophthalmopathy. Study findings and constraints: The model predicted ophthalmopathy a median around six months before onset. Among clonotypes expanded in thyroid above 0.001, most were also found in blood.

These patients, aged 18 to 65, had recently diagnosed hyperthyroidism lasting under 2 months. Lactation, pregnancy, other autoimmune disease or uncontrolled infection excluded patients. There are 14 residues in the CDR3. With 6 bases removed from V and 3 bases from J, the gap between germline ends came to 12 bases. The sequence was obtained from a woman in her forties or fifties with Graves' hyperthyroidism. The source material was blood. This chain links TRBV12-3 or TRBV12-4 with TRBJ2-4; D possibly corresponds to TRBD1 (6 bases). The CDR3 region has the DNA TGTGCCAGCAGGGCCCTAGGGGGCAAAAACATTCAGTACTTC. Its translation is CASRALGGKNIQYF.